The rows below give T cell receptor beta chains drawn from one sample of a study of PD-1 blockade in classical Hodgkin lymphoma. Clones were read by immunoSEQ multiplex PCR, and TCRdb kept only the in-frame ones, dropping some. The table records some 96,000 clones, 81% of them present only once. The sequencing here drew on peripheral blood mononuclear cells (PBMCs), taken before the second cycle of nivolumab. These receptors originate from a human donor with classical Hodgkin lymphoma. CDR3s include the opening cysteine and the closing phenylalanine or tryptophan. Fields, in order: clone size, J gene, D gene, CDR3 length, V gene, CDR3 DNA, CDR3 protein. A D gene is named only where the DNA matches it firmly. Size is omitted from some rows. Given values are once, few, many or a class for expanded clones.

once | TRBJ1-1 | . | 13 | TRBV27 | TGTGCCAGCAGTTTATCGGGGTCAAGCCGCGCTTTCTTT | CASSLSGSSRAFF
. | TRBJ2-3 | TRBD1 | 14 | TRBV10-3 | TGTGCCATCCGGGTAGGGGGCCTCACAGATACGCAGTATTTT | CAIRVGGLTDTQYF
. | TRBJ1-2 | . | 15 | TRBV5-6 | TGTGCCAGCAGCTTGATCTGGGAGCGGGGTGACGGCTACACCTTC | CASSLIWERGDGYTF
. | TRBJ2-1 | . | 16 | TRBV9 | TGTGCCAGCAGCGTAGGGGGACTCTCGGCCTACAATGAGCAGTTCTTC | CASSVGGLSAYNEQFF
. | TRBJ1-1 | . | 13 | TRBV5-1 | TGCGCCAGCAGCGGGACTATGAACACTGAAGCTTTCTTT | CASSGTMNTEAFF
. | TRBJ2-5 | . | 14 | TRBV7-3 | TGTGCCAGCAGCACCACAGGGTACGGCCCGACCCAGTACTTC | CASSTTGYGPTQYF
. | TRBJ2-7 | . | 14 | TRBV5-4 | TGTGCCAGCAGCTCCCGGGGAGGAGGCCACGAGCAGTACTTC | CASSSRGGGHEQYF
. | TRBJ1-1 | . | 14 | TRBV30 | TGTGCCTGGAGTTTGATACCGGGTAACACTGAAGCTTTCTTT | CAWSLIPGNTEAFF
. | TRBJ1-2 | . | 14 | TRBV30 | TGTGCCTGGAGTGTACAGGTGACGAGCTATGGCTACACCTTC | CAWSVQVTSYGYTF
. | TRBJ2-7 | . | 14 | TRBV2 | TGTGCCAGCAGTGGAGGGCTAGCTACCAGTGGGCAGTACTTC | CASSGGLATSGQYF
. | TRBJ2-7 | . | 17 | TRBV7-5 | TGTGTCAGAAGCTTAGACGTTGACCAGCGGGAGACCTACGAGCAGTACTTC | CVRSLDVDQRETYEQYF
. | TRBJ2-5 | . | 14 | TRBV2 | TGTGCCAGCAGGGTTGGGGGGGCCCAAGAGACCCAGTACTTC | CASRVGGAQETQYF
. | TRBJ1-1 | . | 14 | TRBV19 | TGTGCCAGTAGTCCGACGCCGGAGAACACTGAAGCTTTCTTT | CASSPTPENTEAFF
. | TRBJ2-2 | TRBD2 | 13 | TRBV2 | TGTGCCAGCACCGAGCGGGGCCCCGGGGAGCTGTTTTTT | CASTERGPGELFF
few | TRBJ2-2 | . | 15 | TRBV11-3 | TGTGCCAGCAGCTCCCGACAGACTTACACCGGGGAGCTGTTTTTT | CASSSRQTYTGELFF
. | TRBJ2-1 | . | 13 | TRBV5-4 | TGTGCCAGCAGCTTGGCCAGGAACAATGAGCAGTTCTTC | CASSLARNNEQFF
. | TRBJ2-1 | . | 11 | TRBV7-2 | TGTGCCAGCAGCGACTACAATGAGCAGTTCTTC | CASSDYNEQFF
. | TRBJ2-1 | . | 12 | TRBV7-2 | TGTGCCAGCAGCATAGGAAGGGCAGAGCAGTTCTTC | CASSIGRAEQFF
few | TRBJ1-5 | . | 14 | TRBV18 | TGTGCCAGCTCACCAGGGGGGGTCGATCAGCCCCAGCATTTT | CASSPGGVDQPQHF
. | TRBJ1-4 | TRBD1 | 14 | TRBV5-1 | TGCGCCAGCAGCCCCGGGACAGTGGGTGAAAAACTGTTTTTT | CASSPGTVGEKLFF
. | TRBJ2-5 | TRBD2 | 14 | TRBV19 | TGTGCCAGTAGTCGGGGGGGGGCCCAAGAGACCCAGTACTTC | CASSRGGAQETQYF
few | TRBJ2-3 | . | 15 | TRBV10-1 | TGCGCCAGGCGGTCGGGACACTCATTCACAGATACGCAGTATTTT | CARRSGHSFTDTQYF
. | TRBJ1-1 | TRBD1 | 15 | TRBV2 | TGTGCCACCCGGCGGACAGGGACAAGCTCCACTGAAGCTTTCTTT | CATRRTGTSSTEAFF
. | TRBJ2-5 | TRBD1 | 15 | TRBV10-2 | TGCGCCAGCAGCACACAAAACGGACAGGCAGAGACCCAGTACTTC | CASSTQNGQAETQYF
. | TRBJ1-1 | . | 12 | TRBV7-9 | TGTGCCAGCAGCTTAGGGGCGATTGAAGCTTTCTTT | CASSLGAIEAFF
. | TRBJ2-2 | . | 13 | TRBV10-3 | TGTGCCATCACGGCCTTGCAGGCCGGGGAGCTGTTTTTT | CAITALQAGELFF
once | TRBJ2-7 | . | 17 | TRBV19 | TGTGCCAGTAGTGAGCCACCGGGACTTACGCCCTCCTACGAGCAGTACTTC | CASSEPPGLTPSYEQYF
. | TRBJ2-5 | . | 14 | TRBV19 | TGTGCCAGCAAAGCAAATCCGGTCCAAGAGACCCAGTACTTC | CASKANPVQETQYF
once | TRBJ2-6 | . | 18 | TRBV7-6 | TGTGCCAGCAGCTTAGGGGGGGTCGGCGTGTCTGGGGCCAACGTCCTGACTTTC | CASSLGGVGVSGANVLTF
. | TRBJ2-2 | TRBD1 | 18 | TRBV11-2 | TGTGCCAGCAGCTTATTCTCGTCCGGGACAGGGAACACCGGGGAGCTGTTTTTT | CASSLFSSGTGNTGELFF
. | TRBJ1-5 | . | 15 | TRBV4-3 | TGCGCCAGCAGCCTGGACCACTATAGCAATCAGCCCCAGCATTTT | CASSLDHYSNQPQHF
. | TRBJ2-2 | . | 12 | TRBV12-5 | TGTGCTAGTGGCAGAGACACCGGGGAGCTGTTTTTT | CASGRDTGELFF
. | TRBJ2-2 | TRBD2 | 16 | TRBV5-4 | TGTGCCAGCAGCCGCTGGACTAGCATGAACACCGGGGAGCTGTTTTTT | CASSRWTSMNTGELFF
. | TRBJ2-5 | . | 13 | TRBV14 | TGTGCCAGCAGCCCCGGAGTAATAGAGACCCAGTACTTC | CASSPGVIETQYF